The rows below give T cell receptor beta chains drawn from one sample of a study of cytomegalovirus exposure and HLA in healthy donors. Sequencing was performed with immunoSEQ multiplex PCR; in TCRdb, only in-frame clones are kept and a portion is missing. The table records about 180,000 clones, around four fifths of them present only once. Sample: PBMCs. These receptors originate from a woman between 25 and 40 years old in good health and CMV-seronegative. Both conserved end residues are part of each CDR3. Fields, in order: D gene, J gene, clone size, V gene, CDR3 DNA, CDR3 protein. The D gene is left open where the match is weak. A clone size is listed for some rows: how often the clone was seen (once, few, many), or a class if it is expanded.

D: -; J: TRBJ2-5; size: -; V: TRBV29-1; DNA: TGCAGCGTAACCCAGGGGACAGAGACCCAGTACTTC; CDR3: CSVTQGTETQYF
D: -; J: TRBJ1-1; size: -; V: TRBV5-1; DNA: TGCGCCAGCAGCTTACAGGGAGCGAACACTGAAGCTTTCTTT; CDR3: CASSLQGANTEAFF
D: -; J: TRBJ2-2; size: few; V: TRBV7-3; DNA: TGTGCCAGCAGACCAGGGCTTCTGAACACCGGGGAGCTGTTTTTT; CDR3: CASRPGLLNTGELFF
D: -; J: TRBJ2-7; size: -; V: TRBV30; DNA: TGTGCCTGGAGTCCAGGGGAGAGCGGGCAGTACTTC; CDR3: CAWSPGESGQYF
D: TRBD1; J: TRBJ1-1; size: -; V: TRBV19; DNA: TGTGCCAGTAGTCAAGGAACAGGGGTGAGGACTGAAGCTTTCTTT; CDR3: CASSQGTGVRTEAFF
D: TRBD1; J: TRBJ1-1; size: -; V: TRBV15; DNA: TGTGCCACCAGCAGAGCCCGACAGGGGGTGTGGACTGAAGCTTTCTTT; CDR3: CATSRARQGVWTEAFF
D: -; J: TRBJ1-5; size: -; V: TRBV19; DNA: TGTGCCAGTAGCTCTACGCAGCCCCAGCATTTT; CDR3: CASSSTQPQHF
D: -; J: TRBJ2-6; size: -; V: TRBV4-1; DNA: TGCGCCAGCAGCCAGACACGGGGCTCTGGGGCCAACGTCCTGACTTTC; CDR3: CASSQTRGSGANVLTF
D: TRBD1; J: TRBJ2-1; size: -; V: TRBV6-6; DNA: TGTGCCAGCAGCTCTAACGACAGGGGGGCCTACAATGAGCAGTTCTTC; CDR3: CASSSNDRGAYNEQFF
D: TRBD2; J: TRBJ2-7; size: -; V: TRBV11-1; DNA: TGTGCCAGCAGCTCGTATCGGGGGGGCCTCGACGAGCAGTACTTC; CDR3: CASSSYRGGLDEQYF
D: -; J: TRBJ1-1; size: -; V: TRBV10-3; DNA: TGTGCCATCAGTGAGTCGCTGGCAAACACTGAAGCTTTCTTT; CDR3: CAISESLANTEAFF
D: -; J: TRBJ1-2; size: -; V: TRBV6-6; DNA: TGTGCCAGCAGCCGGGAGGGCTACACCTTC; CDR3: CASSREGYTF
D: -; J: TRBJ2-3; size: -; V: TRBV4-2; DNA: TGTGCCAGCAGCCTCGCCTCGGCGGCAGATACGCAGTATTTT; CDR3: CASSLASAADTQYF
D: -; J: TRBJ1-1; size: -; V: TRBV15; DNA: TGTGCCACCAGCAGAGATCAGGGGACGGTTTTTGGCACTGAAGCTTTCTTT; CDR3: CATSRDQGTVFGTEAFF
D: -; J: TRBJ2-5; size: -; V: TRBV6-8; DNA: TGTGCCAGCAGTTATCGCCCAAGAGAGTCCCAGTACTTC; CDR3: CASSYRPRESQYF
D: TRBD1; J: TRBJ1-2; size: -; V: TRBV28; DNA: TGTGCCAGCAGGCCAGGGGGGTATGGCTACACCTTC; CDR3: CASRPGGYGYTF